This is a list of T cell receptor beta chains from one sample in a study of T cells in Graves' hyperthyroidism and ophthalmopathy. TCRdb re-called the multiplex PCR reads through MiXCR, storing one row per CDR3 protein. This table holds roughly 400,000 distinct CDR3 sequences, 25% found once. Sequencing was done on a sample of blood. Every receptor here comes from a man aged 45-65 years with Graves' hyperthyroidism. Both conserved end residues are part of each CDR3. The D gene is left open where the match is weak. Size is stated for part of the rows, as once, few or many counts, or as a class when the clone is expanded.

v_gene,abundance,d_gene,j_gene,CDR3nt,CDR3aa
TRBV7-2,-,-,TRBJ2-3,TGTGCCAGCAGCTTAGTGGTTAGCACCATCGATACGCAGTATTTT,CASSLVVSTIDTQYF
TRBV20-1,few,-,TRBJ2-7,TGCAGTGCTAGAGATGGTTTTAAAGTTCACGAGCAGTACTTC,CSARDGFKVHEQYF
TRBV28,few,-,TRBJ2-5,TGTGCCAGCGGGACGGGGGCAAGGCAGACCCAGTACTTC,CASGTGARQTQYF
TRBV7-8,few,-,TRBJ2-5,TGTGCCAGCAGCCCAGGGACGTGGGGAGTAGAGACCCAGTACTTC,CASSPGTWGVETQYF
TRBV2,-,TRBD1,TRBJ1-1,TGTGCCAGCAAGGAGGGGGCCAGGGGCCTGAACACTGAAGCTTTCTTT,CASKEGARGLNTEAFF
TRBV4-2,-,TRBD2,TRBJ2-3,TGTGCCAGCAGCCAAGATCTGGCGGGAGTACGAGCAGATACGCAGTATTTT,CASSQDLAGVRADTQYF
TRBV29-1,-,TRBD1,TRBJ2-3,TGCAGCGCCGACGCCCCGGACAGGGGGGAAGATACGCAGTATTTT,CSADAPDRGEDTQYF
TRBV19,few,-,TRBJ2-1,TGTGCCAGTAGTGATGGGGCCACCTACAATGAGCAGTTCTTC,CASSDGATYNEQFF
TRBV20-1,-,-,TRBJ1-2,TGCAGTGCTAGGATGGGGGACTATGGCTACACCTTC,CSARMGDYGYTF
TRBV18,-,-,TRBJ2-5,TGTGCCAGCTCACCTAGCGGAGGGGGAGAGACCCAGTACTTC,CASSPSGGGETQYF
TRBV27,-,-,TRBJ2-7,TGTGCCAGCAGTTTATCGATCCCCCCATACGAGCAGTACTTC,CASSLSIPPYEQYF
TRBV18,-,TRBD1,TRBJ1-5,TGTGCCAGCTCGGGGCAGGGGGCTTTCAATCAGCCCCAGCATTTT,CASSGQGAFNQPQHF
TRBV20-1,few,-,TRBJ1-2,TGCAGTGCTAGAGATCCAAGGGGGTTATATGGCTACACCTTC,CSARDPRGLYGYTF
TRBV6-6,few,-,TRBJ2-3,TGTGCCAGCAGTTACCGGACAAACACAGATACGCAGTATTTT,CASSYRTNTDTQYF
TRBV29-1,many,-,TRBJ2-3,TGCAGCGCTGCAATAGGAGCAGATACGCAGTATTTT,CSAAIGADTQYF
TRBV30,-,-,TRBJ1-1,TGTGCCTGGCTGGGGACCGTGAAAACTTTCTTT,CAWLGTVKTFF
TRBV11-2,many,-,TRBJ1-1,TGTGCCAGCAGCTCGGGCCCTGAAGCTTTCTTT,CASSSGPEAFF
TRBV4-1,-,-,TRBJ1-5,TGCGCCAGCAGCCAAGATCCAGGGGTCGATCAGCCCCAGCATTTT,CASSQDPGVDQPQHF
TRBV24-1,-,-,TRBJ2-2,TGTGCCACCAGTCCTTTGTACGACACCGGGGAGCTGTTTTTT,CATSPLYDTGELFF
TRBV18,-,TRBD1,TRBJ2-5,TGTGCCAGCTCACCGGGACAGGTCCAAGAGACCCAGTACTTC,CASSPGQVQETQYF
TRBV4-1,-,-,TRBJ1-2,TGCGCCAGCAGCTCAGAGGATCGATCGAACTATGGCTACACCTTC,CASSSEDRSNYGYTF
TRBV20-1,-,TRBD1,TRBJ2-2,TGCAGTGCTGTTAAACCCGGGACAGGGCGGACCGGGGAGCTGTTTTTT,CSAVKPGTGRTGELFF
TRBV20-1,-,TRBD1,TRBJ2-7,TGCAGTGCTGTAAGGACAGGGGGCGTTTACGAGCAGTACTTC,CSAVRTGGVYEQYF
TRBV5-6,-,TRBD2,TRBJ2-1,TGTGCCAGCACGCTCCAACTAGCGCGCAATGAGCAGTTCTTC,CASTLQLARNEQFF
TRBV20-1,-,TRBD1,TRBJ1-1,TGCAGTGCGCATACAGGGGGCTTGGACACTGAAGCTTTCTTT,CSAHTGGLDTEAFF
TRBV5-1,few,TRBD2,TRBJ2-1,TGCGCCAGCAGCTTGGACACTAGCGGCCCAAATGAGCAGTTCTTC,CASSLDTSGPNEQFF
TRBV6-1,many,TRBD1,TRBJ1-5,TGTGCCAGCAAAGAGGGGACAGGGGGTGGTCAGCCCCAGCATTTT,CASKEGTGGGQPQHF
TRBV18,few,-,TRBJ2-7,TGTGCCAGCTCGGAGGGACAGAACTACGAGCAGTACTTC,CASSEGQNYEQYF
TRBV18,-,TRBD1,TRBJ2-5,TGTGCCAGCTCACCGTATAGGGGGCAAGGAGAGACCCAGTACTTC,CASSPYRGQGETQYF
TRBV5-6,-,-,TRBJ1-2,TGTGCCAGCATTCCTACGATGGGGAGGGGTGGCTACACCTTC,CASIPTMGRGGYTF
TRBV5-4,-,TRBD2,TRBJ2-5,TGTGCCAGCAGCTTGGAGAGTGGGGGGGATCAAGAGACCCAGTACTTC,CASSLESGGDQETQYF
TRBV12-3/TRBV12-4,many,TRBD1,TRBJ1-1,TGTGCCAGCAGTGCCCGACAGGGGGCTGAAGCTTTCTTT,CASSARQGAEAFF
TRBV6-1,few,-,TRBJ2-2,TGTGCCAGCAGCCTCAGGACCCCGAACACCGGGGAGCTGTTTTTT,CASSLRTPNTGELFF
TRBV5-6,-,TRBD1,TRBJ2-1,TGTGCCAGCAGCTACGGGACAGGAGTTTACAATGAGCAGTTCTTC,CASSYGTGVYNEQFF
TRBV11-2,many,-,TRBJ2-7,TGTGCCAGCAGCTTAGAATGGGGCTACGAGCAGTACTTC,CASSLEWGYEQYF
TRBV5-1,-,TRBD1,TRBJ1-6,TGCGCCAGCAGCCTGGTGACAGGGTCCAATTCACCCCTCCACTTT,CASSLVTGSNSPLHF
TRBV27,few,-,TRBJ1-1,TGTGCCAGCAGTTTAAGGTACAGAAACACTGAAGCTTTCTTT,CASSLRYRNTEAFF
TRBV6-1,-,-,TRBJ2-5,TGTGCCAGCAGTGAGCCGGACAACCAAGAGACCCAGTACTTC,CASSEPDNQETQYF